These 5 T cell receptor beta chains share one sample of origin, sequenced in a study of siplizumab effects on memory and regulatory T cells. Measured with immunoSEQ multiplex PCR; TCRdb has only the in-frame clones, and not every one. The repertoire holds under 130,000 clones, with 93% as singletons. Sequenced: CD4+ T cells sorted from blood. These receptors all come from a human donor in good health.

The V call is TRBV30, the J call TRBJ1-4; possibly TRBD1 for D (6 bases). CDR1 GTSNPN and CDR2 SVGIG come from the germline V gene (reference sequence). V dropped 5 bases and J dropped 11 bases, with 12 bases sitting between them. The CDR3 length is 11 residues. The CDR3 nucleotides are TGTGCCTGGGGACAGAAGGATAAACTGTTTTTT. Amino acids: CAWGQKDKLFF.

This clone was recorded once. V usage is TRBV6-5 and J usage is TRBJ1-1, with a weak D call TRBD1 (5 bases). V gave up 1 base and J gave up 6 bases, with 9 bases separating them. Germline V gene lookup returns CDR1 MNHEY and CDR2 SVGAGI. The CDR3 runs to 13 residues. DNA for the CDR3: TGTGCCAGCAGTTACTTTCGGGGACCTGAAGCTTTCTTT. It yields the protein CASSYFRGPEAFF.

J is TRBJ2-1 and V is TRBV6-4, with 7 bases lining up with TRBD2. Germline V gene lookup returns CDR1 MRHNA and CDR2 SNTAGT. The CDR3 length is 15 residues. J was trimmed by 1 base and V by 4 bases; bases with no gene match: 4. This CDR3 is CASSGGSGSYNEQFF. The CDR3 DNA is TGTGCCAGCAGTGGCGGGAGTGGGTCCTACAATGAGCAGTTCTTC.

This sequence joins TRBV7-3 and TRBJ2-2; D gene uncertain. CDR3 size: 14 residues. Trimming stripped 5 bases from V and 4 bases from J, with 11 bases between. Germline CDR1 reads SGHTA; CDR2 reads FQGTGA. The DNA for the CDR3 is TGTGCCAGCAGCCCCCGCGCCTCCACCGGGGAGCTGTTTTTT. The encoded protein is CASSPRASTGELFF.

This chain links TRBV2 with TRBJ2-3, with D tentatively TRBD1 or TRBD2 (5 bases each). This CDR3 region has 15 residues. Trimming stripped 6 bases from V and 4 bases from J, with 17 bases between. CDR1 is SNHLY, CDR2 FYNNEI, per germline. CDR3 in DNA: TGTGCCAGCAGCCGGGACCCAATAATGGCAGATACGCAGTATTTT. It codes for CASSRDPIMADTQYF.